The 32 T cell receptor beta chains below were found in one sample sequenced in a study. In TCRdb, the RT-PCR reads were re-called with MiXCR into one record per CDR3 protein. Altogether fewer than 800,000 distinct CDR3 sequences are present, 14% being singletons, with the ten largest covering 3% to 4.5%. The sample comprised memory CD4+ T cells from blood. The receptors were sampled from a female donor in good health, serving as a healthy control.

This clonotype was counted many times. V gene TRBV28 combines with J gene TRBJ2-2; 10 bases are shared with TRBD2. V lost 5 bases, J lost 7 bases, and 10 bases stayed unmatched. The V gene's germline CDR1 is MDHEN and CDR2 SYDVKM. CDR3 length: 16 amino acids. CDR3 nucleotides: TGTGCCAGCAGTCCAGGACTAGCGGAGATGATCGGGGAGCTGTTTTTT. Its protein is CASSPGLAEMIGELFF.

The J gene is TRBJ2-5, the V gene TRBV28; D could derive from TRBD1 or TRBD2 (5 bases each). The CDR3 has 17 amino acids. V lost 2 bases to trimming and J lost 1 base, with 17 bases between them. Germline-derived CDR1 and CDR2 are MDHEN and SYDVKM. This CDR3 reads CASSLGGVGRLQETQYF. DNA of the CDR3: TGTGCCAGCAGTTTAGGGGGTGTCGGCCGCCTCCAAGAGACCCAGTACTTC.

The rearrangement joins TRBV5-6 to TRBJ2-2; D is ambiguous. The ends were cut back, 7 bases at V and 4 bases at J, with 17 bases in the middle. This CDR3 has 15 amino acids. CDR1 and CDR2 (germline): SGHDT, YYEEEE. CDR3 amino acids: CASSNLGKSTGELFF. The CDR3 bases are TGTGCCAGCTCAAACCTGGGGAAGTCCACCGGGGAGCTGTTTTTT.

This sequence joins TRBV6-1 and TRBJ2-4; TRBD2 aligns across 14 bases. V dropped 6 bases and J dropped 1; count of bases not matched to a gene: 14. From germline, CDR1 is MNHNS and CDR2 SASEGT. The CDR3 length is 20 residues. In nucleotides, the CDR3 is TGTGCCAGCAGCCCCTCAGGACTAGCGGGAGGTCCCAAGGCCAAAAACATTCAGTACTTC. Translated: CASSPSGLAGGPKAKNIQYF.

This clonotype was seen more than once but under ten times. The genes are TRBV24-1 and TRBJ2-1; no definite D call. V gave up 1 base and J gave up 3 bases, with 6 bases separating them. Germline V gives CDR1 KGHDR, CDR2 SFDVKD. The CDR3 loop spans 14 amino acids. Here the CDR3 reads CATSDLTHYNEQFF. The CDR3 coding sequence is TGTGCCACCAGTGATTTAACCCACTACAATGAGCAGTTCTTC.

The table lists this clonotype with a few counts. V usage is TRBV20-1 and J usage is TRBJ2-4; TRBD2 agrees at 8 bases. J lost 8 bases, V lost 3 bases, and 6 bases had no gene match. The germline CDR1 and CDR2 sequences are DFQATT and SNEGSKA (reference sequence). CDR3 length equals 13 residues. The CDR3 DNA sequence: TGCAGTGCTAGCCCAGCGGGAGATCACATTCAGTACTTC. Translation: CSASPAGDHIQYF.

This clonotype was detected many times. This rearrangement joins TRBV29-1 to TRBJ1-1; 11 bases are shared with TRBD1. This CDR3 contains 14 residues. V lost 6 bases to trimming and J lost 5 bases; unmatched junction nucleotides: 8. Germline CDR1 reads SQVTM; CDR2 reads ANQGSEA. The CDR3 DNA is TGCAGCGTAGTTGGACAGGGGGCATGGACTGAAGCTTTCTTT. Its protein product is CSVVGQGAWTEAFF.

This clonotype was detected a few times. This sequence joins TRBV5-1 and TRBJ2-5; TRBD2 aligns across 10 bases. Germline V gives CDR1 SGHRS, CDR2 YFSETQ. CDR3 size: 16 residues. J gave up 5 bases and V 0 bases, and 7 bases lay outside the gene matches. The CDR3 protein is CASSLDLAGEGETQYF. DNA of the CDR3: TGCGCCAGCAGCTTGGATCTAGCGGGAGAGGGGGAGACCCAGTACTTC.

This clonotype was found a few times. J is TRBJ2-5 and V is TRBV27; D could derive from TRBD1 or TRBD2 (6 bases each). The CDR3 runs to 15 residues. Germline CDR1 is MNHEY and CDR2 is SMNVEV (reference sequence). V lost 6 bases and J lost 1, with 15 bases in between. CDR3 bases: TGTGCCAGCAGCCCGTGGGGGGCGCCCCAAGAGACCCAGTACTTC. Amino acid sequence: CASSPWGAPQETQYF.

This clonotype was counted only a few times. The CDR3 coding sequence is TGTGCCAGCAGCCTGGCACCCGAACTGGCAGCTTTCTTT. Residues: CASSLAPELAAFF. The V call is TRBV7-2, the J call TRBJ1-1; D remains ambiguous. CDR3 size: 13 residues. CDR1 SGHTA and CDR2 FQGNSA come from the germline V gene. The V end lost 5 bases, the J end lost 10 bases, and 17 bases lay between the germline ends.

This chain uses TRBV5-4 with TRBJ2-5, with 7 nucleotides matching TRBD1. CDR1 and CDR2 (germline): SGHNT, YYREEE (reference sequence). The CDR3 has 14 amino acids. J lost 5 bases, V lost 2 bases, and 6 bases had no gene match. The chain's CDR3 is CASSFPGGKETQYF. CDR3 DNA sequence: TGTGCCAGCAGCTTTCCAGGGGGTAAGGAGACCCAGTACTTC. The full variable domain, in which reference TRBV5-4 and TRBJ2-5 provide the parts outside the CDR3, is ETGVTQSPTHLIKTRGQQVTLRCSSQSGHNTVSWYQQALGQGPQFIFQYYREEENGRGNFPPRFSGLQFPNYSSELNVNALELDDSALYLCASSFPGGKETQYFGPGTRLLVL.

This clonotype was counted many times. The V call is TRBV27, the J call TRBJ1-2, with D maybe TRBD1 (6 bases). The V end was cut by 4 bases, the J end by 4 bases, with 16 bases between. The CDR3 spans 15 residues. CDR1 is MNHEY and CDR2 is SMNVEV in the germline V gene (reference sequence). This CDR3 is CASSSYSPRGYGYTF. The CDR3 bases are TGTGCCAGCAGTTCCTACTCCCCCAGGGGCTATGGCTACACCTTC.

This chain joins TRBV5-1 and TRBJ2-3; 8 bases match TRBD2. Germline CDR1 reads SGHRS; CDR2 reads YFSETQ. Germline trimming cut 0 bases from V and 0 bases from J; bases unmatched to any gene: 6. This CDR3 comprises 17 residues. CDR3 region: CASSLAGGSGSTDTQYF. As DNA, the CDR3 is TGCGCCAGCAGCTTGGCGGGGGGGAGCGGCAGCACAGATACGCAGTATTTT.

This clonotype appeared many times. The genes are TRBV7-3 and TRBJ1-1, with 8 bases that match TRBD1. V lost 5 bases to trimming and J lost 11 bases; unmatched junction nucleotides: 10. Germline assignment: CDR1 SGHTA and CDR2 FQGTGA. The CDR3 runs to 13 residues. The chain's CDR3 is CASSPGQGLGAFF. CDR3 bases: TGTGCCAGCAGCCCTGGACAGGGACTGGGCGCTTTCTTT.

As for this clonotype: Possible read error: a much larger clone is one base away. The CDR3 bases are TGTGCCAGCTGTAGCCGGGCTTACTCTGGGGCCAACGTCCTGACTTTC. It is translated as CASCSRAYSGANVLTF. V is TRBV12-3 or TRBV12-4 and J is TRBJ2-6, with D unclear. Trimming took 8 bases from V and 0 from J, leaving 14 bases between them. The CDR3 spans 16 residues.

The table lists this clonotype with many counts. V gene TRBV29-1 combines with J gene TRBJ2-5, with D unresolved. This CDR3 spans 13 amino acids. Trimming cost V 4 bases and J 0 bases, with 9 bases left between them. CDR1 is SQVTM and CDR2 is ANQGSEA in the germline V gene. The CDR3 region has the DNA TGCAGCGTTGTTGGGCAGTACCAAGAGACCCAGTACTTC. The encoded protein is CSVVGQYQETQYF.

This chain joins TRBV27 and TRBJ1-5, with D possibly being TRBD1 (5 bases). Germline V gene sequence: CDR1 MNHEY, CDR2 SMNVEV (reference sequence). V shed 4 bases and J shed 3 bases, with 19 bases lying between them. There are 17 residues in the CDR3. CDR3 loop: CASSSNTLGRVNQPQHF. The DNA of the CDR3 is TGTGCCAGCAGTTCAAATACCCTCGGCAGGGTCAATCAGCCCCAGCATTTT.

The CDR3 bases are TGTGCCAGCAGCCTACAGCGTGGGGACACTGAAGCTTTCTTT. Translating gives CASSLQRGDTEAFF. V and J are TRBV5-5 and TRBJ1-1; D is undetermined. CDR3 size: 14 residues. Trimming cost V 4 bases and J 3 bases, with 13 bases left between them. CDR1 and CDR2 from the germline V gene are SGHKS and YYEKEE (reference sequence).

This chain links TRBV6-1 with TRBJ2-1; D is perhaps TRBD1 (5 bases). The germline CDR1 and CDR2 sequences are MNHNS and SASEGT. This CDR3 is built from 14 residues. Trimming took off 6 bases at V and 6 bases at J, with 15 bases between the two ends. CDR3 nucleotide sequence: TGTGCCAGCAGAAGCTACCAGGGATCCAATGAGCAGTTCTTC. It codes for CASRSYQGSNEQFF.

The chain has TRBV10-3 and TRBJ1-6; 8 positions agree with TRBD1. After removal of 0 bases from V and 7 bases from J, the junction contained 2 bases not matched to a gene. Per germline, CDR1 ENHRY and CDR2 SYGVKD. CDR3 length: 15 amino acids. The CDR3 here is CAISESPGGNSPLHF. DNA of the CDR3: TGTGCCATCAGTGAGTCGCCAGGGGGCAATTCACCCCTCCACTTT.

This clonotype was detected a few times. This sequence joins TRBV10-2 and TRBJ1-1; 8 nucleotides agree with TRBD1. The ends lost 3 bases at V and 8 bases at J; junction bases unmatched: 14. Per the germline V gene, CDR1 is WSHSY and CDR2 is SAAADI. This CDR3 region has 16 residues. For the CDR3, the DNA is TGCGCCAGCAGTGACATTTTAGGACAGGGAGATACCGAAGCTTTCTTT. It is translated as CASSDILGQGDTEAFF.

The chain links TRBV7-9 to TRBJ2-3; possible D gene TRBD1, 6 bases. This CDR3 comprises 16 residues. Germline V gene sequence: CDR1 SEHNR, CDR2 FQNEAQ (reference sequence). The ends were cut back, 6 bases at V and 4 bases at J, with 20 bases in the middle. DNA of the CDR3: TGTGCCAGCAGTCGGACGACAGGTGGGGGCGCAGATACGCAGTATTTT. This codes for CASSRTTGGGADTQYF.

The chain links TRBV6-6 to TRBJ2-7; 13 bases line up with TRBD2. Trimming removed 2 bases from V and 0 bases from J; junction bases left unmatched: 4. This CDR3 spans 17 amino acids. Germline loops: CDR1 MNHNY, CDR2 SVGAGI (reference sequence). The CDR3: CASSYPGLAGTSYEQYF. Written as DNA, the CDR3 is TGTGCCAGCAGTTACCCGGGACTAGCGGGAACCTCCTACGAGCAGTACTTC.

This chain's CDR3 is CATSVQWTDTQYF. The CDR3 nucleotides are TGTGCCACCAGTGTCCAGTGGACAGATACGCAGTATTTT. The rearrangement uses TRBV24-1 and TRBJ2-3; D is uncertain. CDR3 size: 13 residues. V was shortened by 5 bases and J by 3 bases, with 8 bases between the two germline ends. Germline assignment: CDR1 KGHDR and CDR2 SFDVKD.

The chain employs TRBV7-2 and TRBJ1-1; D is uncertain. The CDR3 runs to 14 residues. From germline, CDR1 is SGHTA and CDR2 FQGNSA. V was clipped by 1 base and J by 7 bases, with 13 bases between them. Here the CDR3 reads CASSLDWTSLEAFF. The CDR3 coding sequence is TGTGCCAGCAGCTTAGATTGGACCTCTCTTGAAGCTTTCTTT.

This clonotype appeared many times. J is TRBJ2-2 and V is TRBV6-5; D not resolved. The CDR3 spans 16 residues. Deletions cut 6 bases from V and 0 bases from J, with 14 bases between. CDR1 and CDR2 (germline): MNHEY, SVGAGI. CDR3 residues: CASSLALTTNTGELFF. For the CDR3, the DNA is TGTGCCAGCAGCCTTGCGTTGACAACGAACACCGGGGAGCTGTTTTTT.

The rearrangement links TRBV6-2 or TRBV6-3 to TRBJ2-1; TRBD2 matches at 10 bases. The CDR3 loop spans 18 amino acids. CDR1 and CDR2 from the germline V gene are MNHEY and SVGEGT. The CDR3 is CATATNYLAGATVNEQFF. The CDR3 DNA reads as TGTGCTACAGCGACCAACTACCTAGCGGGAGCCACGGTGAATGAGCAGTTCTTC.

This clonotype was counted between two and nine times. The rearrangement uses TRBV7-9 and TRBJ2-5, with a tentative D call TRBD2 (6 bases). Trimming stripped 5 bases from V and 4 bases from J, with 17 bases between. This CDR3 has 15 residues. Germline V lookup: CDR1 SEHNR, CDR2 FQNEAQ (reference sequence). As DNA, the CDR3 is TGTGCCAGCAGCCCCCCGGGTGGGGGAGGAGAGACCCAGTACTTC. Amino acid sequence: CASSPPGGGGETQYF.

V gene TRBV5-5 combines with J gene TRBJ1-4; 7 positions agree with TRBD1. The J segment lost 3 bases and the V segment lost 2 bases, leaving 4 bases of the junction unmatched. The V gene's germline CDR1 is SGHKS and CDR2 YYEKEE (reference sequence). The CDR3 totals 15 residues. The CDR3 here is CASSFDRASNEKLFF. The CDR3 nucleotides read TGTGCCAGCAGCTTCGACAGGGCCTCTAATGAAAAACTGTTTTTT.

This clonotype appeared a few times. The chain recombines TRBV3-1 with TRBJ2-1, with D tentatively TRBD1 (5 bases). The CDR3 is 15 residues long. Trimming shortened V by 5 bases and J by 4 bases, and 15 bases separated the two germline ends. The V gene's germline CDR1 is LGHDT and CDR2 YNNKEL (reference sequence). Here the CDR3 DNA reads TGTGCCAGCAGCTCCCAGGGAACAGTATACAATGAGCAGTTCTTC. Translating it yields CASSSQGTVYNEQFF.

This clonotype was seen more than once but under ten times. This chain uses TRBV6-5 with TRBJ2-7; D may be TRBD1 or TRBD2 (6 bases each). The germline V and J ends were trimmed by 5 bases and 5 bases, with 19 bases remaining between them. From germline, CDR1 is MNHEY and CDR2 SVGAGI. CDR3 length equals 15 residues. The CDR3 nucleotides are TGTGCCAGCAGTCTACGATCCGGGGGCAGCCACGAGCAGTACTTC. Translating it yields CASSLRSGGSHEQYF.

The gene calls are TRBV29-1 and TRBJ2-6; 7 bases agree with TRBD1. Germline lookup yields CDR1 SQVTM and CDR2 ANQGSEA. The CDR3 consists of 14 residues. The J segment lost 0 bases and the V segment lost 6 bases, leaving 2 bases of the junction unmatched. The CDR3 DNA is TGCAGCGTGGACAGGCCCTCTGGGGCCAACGTCCTGACTTTC. It encodes CSVDRPSGANVLTF.